This TCR beta chain is from a study of cytomegalovirus exposure and HLA in healthy donors. As for the study in general: In a previous analysis, 117 million unique TCR beta sequences were found from about 190 million T cells. Of the donors genotyped, approximately 410 in all, about 80% fell in the Caucasian-associated ancestry cluster. Unique TCRs from HLA-typed donors, about 78 million of them, were held in an early data release.

PCR employed 60 Vbeta and 13 Jbeta primers. Only in-frame clones appear in the TCRdb table, and some are missing; sequencing was by immunoSEQ multiplex PCR. The table has about 130,000 clones, 80% to 85% seen once. The CDR3 sequence is 13 residues long. This clonotype was obtained from a boy between 10 and 17 years old in good health and CMV-seronegative. The chain uses TRBV21-1 and TRBJ2-1; the table calls TRBD2, which could not be checked here. TRBV21-1 counts as a pseudogene. What was sequenced was PBMCs. CDR3 sequence (DNA): TGTGCCAGCAGCAAAGGGGGGGGAGGTCGCGAGTTCTTC. Translating it yields CASSKGGGGREFF.